The next 17 T cell receptor beta chains were all read from a single sample in a study of T cells after yellow fever vaccination. TCRdb re-derived calls from the 5' RACE reads in MiXCR, one entry per CDR3 protein. The sample lists 55,000 to 70,000 distinct CDR3 sequences, over 6.5% seen once, with about 40% in the top ten. The material was CD8+ T cells sorted from PBMCs, obtained roughly 47 days after the first yellow fever vaccination. These receptor sequences come from a man aged 18 to 29 who received the YFV17D yellow fever vaccine.

This clonotype was counted at least ten times. The chain recombines TRBV4-3 with TRBJ1-2, with D unclear. Germline V gene sequence: CDR1 LGHNA, CDR2 YSLEER. Trimming took 3 bases from V and 5 from J, leaving 22 bases between them. There are 17 residues in the CDR3. The CDR3, as DNA: TGCGCCAGCAGCCAGGAGAGGCACGGATTGTACTTTTATGGCTACACCTTC. Its translation is CASSQERHGLYFYGYTF.

This clonotype was observed at least ten times. This chain joins TRBV5-1 and TRBJ2-6, with D possibly matching TRBD1 (6 bases). This CDR3 comprises 14 residues. The V end was cut by 1 base, the J end by 8 bases, with 10 bases between. The V gene's germline CDR1 is SGHRS and CDR2 YFSETQ. The CDR3 DNA follows: TGCGCCAGCAGCTTGCAGGGGCCCTCCAACGTCCTGACTTTC. As protein: CASSLQGPSNVLTF. The complete variable domain, with remaining parts taken from reference TRBV5-1 and TRBJ2-6, reads KAGVTQTPRYLIKTRGQQVTLSCSPISGHRSVSWYQQTPGQGLQFLFEYFSETQRNKGNFPGRFSGRQFSNSRSEMNVSTLELGDSALYLCASSLQGPSNVLTFGAGSRLTVL.

The table lists this clonotype with many counts. The J gene is TRBJ1-1, the V gene TRBV9, with D perhaps matching TRBD1 (5 bases). The ends were cut back, 3 bases at V and 4 bases at J, with 10 bases in the middle. CDR3 length: 13 residues. Germline CDR1 is SGDLS and CDR2 is YYNGEE. The CDR3 nucleotides read TGTGCCAGCAGCGAGGGGTCAGGCACTGAAGCTTTCTTT. Translated, it gives CASSEGSGTEAFF.

This clonotype was seen ten or more times. The chain has TRBV15 and TRBJ2-1; weak D call: TRBD1 (5 bases). Germline V CDR1 and CDR2: LNHNV, YYDKDF (reference sequence). The length of the CDR3 is 12 residues. Trimming cost V 2 bases and J 7 bases, with 6 bases left between them. In nucleotides, the CDR3 is TGTGCCACCAGCAGACAGGGTAATGAGCAGTTCTTC. It encodes CATSRQGNEQFF. Complete variable domain (other parts from reference TRBV15 and TRBJ2-1): DAMVIQNPRYQVTQFGKPVTLSCSQTLNHNVMYWYQQKSSQAPKLLFHYYDKDFNNEADTPDNFQSRRPNTSFCFLDIRSPGLGDTAMYLCATSRQGNEQFFGPGTRLTVL.

This clonotype showed up just a few times. The chain is built from TRBV7-2 and TRBJ1-2; tentatively, D is TRBD1 (6 bases). The germline V gene has CDR1 SGHTA and CDR2 FQGNSA. V gave up 5 bases and J gave up 6 bases, with 19 bases separating them. This CDR3 contains 15 residues. CDR3 amino acids: CASSPPGGGFNGYTF. The CDR3 nucleotides are TGTGCCAGCAGCCCGCCGGGGGGGGGCTTTAATGGCTACACCTTC.

This clonotype has ten or more counts. The chain carries TRBV7-8 and TRBJ1-5, with a possible D match to TRBD1 (6 bases). Germline-derived CDR1 and CDR2 are SGHVS and FQNEAQ. This CDR3 spans 14 amino acids. The V gene lost 3 bases and the J gene lost 7 bases, with 13 bases spanning the gap. The CDR3 loop is CASSFGRGDQPQHF. CDR3 DNA: TGTGCCAGCAGCTTCGGCAGGGGAGACCAGCCCCAGCATTTT.

This clonotype was detected ten times or more. The V and J genes are TRBV6-1 and TRBJ1-2; 7 nucleotides align to TRBD1. J gave up 4 bases and V 3 bases, and 8 bases lay outside the gene matches. Germline CDR1 and CDR2: MNHNS and SASEGT. This CDR3 has 15 amino acids. DNA of the CDR3: TGTGCCAGCAGTGACCTCTGGGGGACAGCCTATGGCTACACCTTC. It codes for CASSDLWGTAYGYTF.

This clonotype was counted many times. The chain recombines TRBV5-1 with TRBJ2-1, with D unresolved. The germline V and J ends were trimmed by 0 bases and 4 bases, with 11 bases remaining between them. The CDR3 contains 15 residues. Germline V gives CDR1 SGHRS, CDR2 YFSETQ. Here the CDR3 reads CASSLVIQAYNEQFF. CDR3 bases: TGCGCCAGCAGCTTGGTAATCCAGGCGTACAATGAGCAGTTCTTC.

This clonotype was detected many times. The chain employs TRBV4-3 and TRBJ1-6; D might be TRBD1 (5 bases). This CDR3 has 15 amino acids. Germline V gives CDR1 LGHNA, CDR2 YSLEER. V shed 2 bases and J shed 10 bases, with 15 bases lying between them. CDR3 protein: CASSQRDGGRSPLHF. For the CDR3, the DNA is TGCGCCAGCAGCCAAAGGGATGGGGGTCGGTCACCCCTCCACTTT.

Many counts were recorded for this clonotype. The chain joins TRBV29-1 to TRBJ2-7; D gene unclear. CDR3 size: 12 residues. Germline CDR1 and CDR2: SQVTM and ANQGSEA. Trimming cost V 0 bases and J 2 bases, with 5 bases left between them. CDR3 nucleotide sequence: TGCAGCGTTGAAGACTCGCCCTACGAGCAGTACTTC. It codes for CSVEDSPYEQYF.

This clonotype was recorded many times. The rearrangement links TRBV7-6 to TRBJ2-3; D is unclear. Germline lookup yields CDR1 SGHVS and CDR2 FNYEAQ. There are 14 residues in the CDR3. Trimming took off 5 bases at V and 5 bases at J, with 14 bases between the two ends. The CDR3 nucleotides are TGTGCCAGCAGCCCCGAGATGGCGATAGATACGCAGTATTTT. As protein: CASSPEMAIDTQYF.

This clonotype was seen ten or more times. This sequence joins TRBV29-1 and TRBJ2-2, with D maybe TRBD1 (6 bases). The germline V gene encodes CDR1 SQVTM and CDR2 ANQGSEA. CDR3 length equals 14 residues. The V end lost 6 bases, the J end lost 2 bases, and 13 bases lay between the germline ends. CDR3 bases: TGCAGCGTGTTCAGGGGCCGCAACACCGGGGAGCTGTTTTTT. Translation: CSVFRGRNTGELFF.

This clonotype was recorded at least ten times. The chain links TRBV6-2 or TRBV6-3 to TRBJ2-1, with 10 bases lining up with TRBD2. Germline-derived CDR1 and CDR2 are MNHEY and SVGEGT. This CDR3 comprises 18 residues. V was clipped by 7 bases and J by 1 base; unmatched bases: 13. The CDR3 spells CASIGQAGGRSSYNEQFF. The CDR3 DNA follows: TGTGCCAGCATTGGACAAGCGGGGGGGCGAAGTTCCTACAATGAGCAGTTCTTC.

This clonotype was picked up many times. This rearrangement joins TRBV4-1 to TRBJ2-4; tentative D call: TRBD2 (6 bases). V lost 3 bases, J lost 1 base, and 16 bases lay in between. Germline lookup yields CDR1 MGHRA and CDR2 YSYEKL. This CDR3 contains 17 residues. Here the CDR3 reads CASSQGLPSGAKNIQYF. In nucleotides, the CDR3 is TGCGCCAGCAGCCAGGGACTTCCCTCAGGGGCCAAAAACATTCAGTACTTC.

This clonotype has at least ten counts. The V call is TRBV20-1, the J call TRBJ2-5; 10 bases fit TRBD1. This CDR3 is built from 14 residues. Trimming removed 6 bases from V and 4 bases from J; junction bases left unmatched: 8. Looked up from germline, CDR1 is DFQATT and CDR2 is SNEGSKA (reference sequence). CDR3 DNA: TGCAGTGCCGACAGGGGGCGCGTGTCAGAGACCCAGTACTTC. This encodes CSADRGRVSETQYF.

Judged by abundance, this clonotype is medium-sized. As DNA, the CDR3 is TGCAGTGCTAGGGGGACAGGGGGGGACACTGAAGCTTTCTTT. Its protein product is CSARGTGGDTEAFF. V usage is TRBV20-1 and J usage is TRBJ1-1; TRBD1 matches 11 bases. CDR3 length: 14 amino acids. Germline CDR1 DFQATT, CDR2 SNEGSKA (reference sequence). V shed 3 bases and J 3 bases; nucleotides not matched to a gene: 3.

This clonotype was counted between two and nine times. The V and J genes are TRBV4-1 and TRBJ1-3; D gene unclear. CDR3 size: 12 residues. CDR1 MGHRA and CDR2 YSYEKL come from the germline V gene. The V end was cut by 1 base, the J end by 4 bases, with 2 bases between. This CDR3 reads CASSQGGNTIYF. The CDR3 nucleotides read TGCGCCAGCAGCCAAGGGGGAAACACCATATATTTT.